Listed below are T cell receptor beta chains from one sample, sequenced in a study of blood T cells in healthy people across ages. TCRdb called the 5' RACE reads again in MiXCR, with one record for every CDR3 protein. The data contain approximately 2,000,000 distinct CDR3 sequences, about 39% of them singletons. The source material was blood. The receptors derive from a human donor in good health. CDR3s include the opening cysteine and the closing phenylalanine or tryptophan. D genes are given only for firm matches. Part of the rows lack a size; the others show once, few, many or a class for expanded clones.

TRBD2 TRBJ2-3 NA TRBV6-2/TRBV6-3 TGTGCCAGCAGGCCCTCCGGAGCGGGGGGAGGGGATACGCAGTATTTT CASRPSGAGGGDTQYF
TRBD1 TRBJ1-2 NA TRBV11-1 TGTGCCACACGTCGGGACAGCAACTATGGCTACACCTTC CATRRDSNYGYTF
NA TRBJ1-5 NA TRBV7-6 TGTGCCAGCAGCGAAGGGACGGACCTCAATCAGCCCCAGCATTTT CASSEGTDLNQPQHF
TRBD2 TRBJ2-1 NA TRBV6-6 TGTGCCAGCAGTTACGTTTATGAGCGGGGGGGCAATGAGCAGTTCTTC CASSYVYERGGNEQFF
NA TRBJ1-1 few TRBV4-3 TGCGCCAGCAGCCAAGGGGGGGACTTCAGTTTCATGAACACTGAAGCTTTCTTT CASSQGGDFSFMNTEAFF
NA TRBJ2-5 few TRBV10-3 TGTGCCATCAGCTTCGGACTACCCGGCCAAGAGACCCAGTACTTC CAISFGLPGQETQYF
TRBD2 TRBJ2-1 few TRBV7-2 TGTGCCAGCAGCTTAGGTGCGGGACTAGCGGGGTATGAGCAGTTCTTC CASSLGAGLAGYEQFF
NA TRBJ1-6 NA TRBV20-1 TGCAGTGCTAGAGGAGTTGCGGGGTCACCCCTCCACTTT CSARGVAGSPLHF
NA TRBJ2-7 few TRBV4-1 TGCGCCAGCAGCCAAATTGGGGCAGGGGCCCGCTACGAGCAGTACTTC CASSQIGAGARYEQYF
TRBD1 TRBJ2-3 NA TRBV5-1 TGCGCCAGCAGCGTGCTGGACAGGGGGTCCGGCCCAAAGAATACGCAGTATTTT CASSVLDRGSGPKNTQYF
NA TRBJ2-5 NA TRBV6-5 TGTGCCAGCAGCCAACCGGGACACCCAAAAGAGACCCAGTACTTC CASSQPGHPKETQYF
NA TRBJ1-1 NA TRBV28 TGTGCCAGCAGTGCTATTTGGACTGAAGCTTTCTTT CASSAIWTEAFF
TRBD1 TRBJ1-6 NA TRBV10-3 TGTGCCATTCGGGACAGGGATTCACCCCTCCACTTT CAIRDRDSPLHF
TRBD1 TRBJ1-1 once TRBV11-2 TGTGCCAGCAGCTACGGGACAGCTTATGAAGCTTTCTTT CASSYGTAYEAFF
TRBD2 TRBJ2-3 NA TRBV7-2 TGTGCCAGCAGCAAAAGTTCGACTAGCGGGGGTTTCTCAGATACGCAGTATTTT CASSKSSTSGGFSDTQYF
NA TRBJ2-3 NA TRBV20-1 TGCAGGTGGGGAGATACGCAGTATTTT CRWGDTQYF
NA TRBJ2-3 NA TRBV5-1 TGCGCCAGCAGCCCAGACCCAGCGGGCACAGATACGCAGTATTTT CASSPDPAGTDTQYF
NA TRBJ2-3 NA TRBV7-9 TGTGCCAGCAGCTTAGACGTCATCACAGATACGCAGTATTTT CASSLDVITDTQYF
NA TRBJ1-2 few TRBV15 TGTGCCACCAGCAGAGTTTATCGGACGGAGGATCTCTATGGCTACACCTTC CATSRVYRTEDLYGYTF
NA TRBJ2-5 NA TRBV7-6 TGTGCCAGCAGCATATCCGGAGAGAAGACCCAGTACTTC CASSISGEKTQYF
NA TRBJ2-7 few TRBV27 TGTGCCAGCAGTGCACTAGGCCCCTACGAGCAGTACTTC CASSALGPYEQYF
NA TRBJ2-5 NA TRBV4-1 TGCGCCAGCAGCGGAGGGCACGAGACCCAGTACTTC CASSGGHETQYF
NA TRBJ1-1 NA TRBV20-1 TGCAGTGCTTTCCCACCTGGTAGTACTGAAGCTTTCTTT CSAFPPGSTEAFF
TRBD2 TRBJ2-2 NA TRBV7-2 TGTGCCAGCAGCCCCTCGGGGGGACTAGCGGTGTACACCGGGGAGCTGTTTTTT CASSPSGGLAVYTGELFF
NA TRBJ1-1 NA TRBV6-6 TGTGCCAGCAGTTACTCGGTAGATTACACTGAAGCTTTCTTT CASSYSVDYTEAFF
NA TRBJ2-6 NA TRBV12-3/TRBV12-4 TGTGCCAGCAATAGGGGGGCCAACGTCCTGACTTTC CASNRGANVLTF
TRBD2 TRBJ2-7 NA TRBV2 TGTGCCAGCAGTGAGCGGGGGGCGCAAACCTACGAGCAGTACTTC CASSERGAQTYEQYF
NA TRBJ2-1 NA TRBV20-1 TGCAGTGCTAGGAGAGAGACTCTAGAGGAGCAGTTCTTC CSARRETLEEQFF